The clone carrying this T cell receptor (beta chain) has just one count. V lost 7 bases and J lost 0; bases outside the gene matches: 9. The CDR3 covers 15 residues. Germline values: CDR1 MNHEY, CDR2 SVGAGI. This specimen comes from a study of blood T cell repertoires in COVID-19. Study background: Sites across the United States, Italy and Spain contributed samples from acute and convalescent COVID-19. T cells, B-cell-depleted T cells, or PBMCs provided the cDNA or gDNA that served as material.

Original data processing: For nucleated cells, counts were estimated from reference gene primer amplification. Libraries were prepared by immunoSEQ multiplex PCR; TCRdb keeps only in-frame clonotypes and omits some of them. V, J and clone size were drawn from that table, and D and trimming were deduced from the DNA. This table holds around 200,000 clones, 65% to 85% found once. Sequenced material: peripheral blood. The chain is built from TRBV6-5 and TRBJ2-7, with TRBD2 matching 7 bases. The receptor was derived from a woman aged 45-59 years with acute or convalescent COVID-19. The DNA for the CDR3 is TGTGCCAGCACCCTTCTAGCGGAGGCCTCCTACGAGCAGTACTTC. It specifies CASTLLAEASYEQYF.